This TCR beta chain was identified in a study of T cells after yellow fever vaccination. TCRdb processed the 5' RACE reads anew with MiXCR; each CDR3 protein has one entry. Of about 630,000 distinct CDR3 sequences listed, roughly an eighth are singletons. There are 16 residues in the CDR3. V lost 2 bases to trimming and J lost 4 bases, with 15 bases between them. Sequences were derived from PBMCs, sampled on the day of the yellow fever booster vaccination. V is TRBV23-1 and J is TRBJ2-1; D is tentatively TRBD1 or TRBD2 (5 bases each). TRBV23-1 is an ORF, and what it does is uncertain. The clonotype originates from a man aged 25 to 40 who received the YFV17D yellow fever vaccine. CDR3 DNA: TGCGCCAGCAGTCAACTCGACAGACGGGGTTACAATGAGCAGTTCTTC. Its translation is CASSQLDRRGYNEQFF.